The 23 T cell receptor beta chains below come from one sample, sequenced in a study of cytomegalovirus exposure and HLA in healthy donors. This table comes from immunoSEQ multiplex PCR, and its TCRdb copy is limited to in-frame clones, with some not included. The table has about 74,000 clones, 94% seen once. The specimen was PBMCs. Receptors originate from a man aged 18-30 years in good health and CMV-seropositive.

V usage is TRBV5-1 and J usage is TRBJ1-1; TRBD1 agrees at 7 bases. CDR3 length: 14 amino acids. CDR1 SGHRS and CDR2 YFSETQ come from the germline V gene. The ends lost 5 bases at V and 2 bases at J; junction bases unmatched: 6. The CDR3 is CASSERDRNTEAFF. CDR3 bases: TGCGCCAGCAGTGAGAGGGACAGAAACACTGAAGCTTTCTTT. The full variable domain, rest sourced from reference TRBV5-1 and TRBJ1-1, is KAGVTQTPRYLIKTRGQQVTLSCSPISGHRSVSWYQQTPGQGLQFLFEYFSETQRNKGNFPGRFSGRQFSNSRSEMNVSTLELGDSALYLCASSERDRNTEAFFGQGTRLTVV.

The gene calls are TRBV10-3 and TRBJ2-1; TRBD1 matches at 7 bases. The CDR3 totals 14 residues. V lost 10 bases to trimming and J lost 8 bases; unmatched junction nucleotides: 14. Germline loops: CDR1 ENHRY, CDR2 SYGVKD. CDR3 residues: CATAPERGRDEQFF. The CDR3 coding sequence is TGTGCCACAGCCCCGGAAAGGGGGCGCGATGAGCAGTTCTTC.

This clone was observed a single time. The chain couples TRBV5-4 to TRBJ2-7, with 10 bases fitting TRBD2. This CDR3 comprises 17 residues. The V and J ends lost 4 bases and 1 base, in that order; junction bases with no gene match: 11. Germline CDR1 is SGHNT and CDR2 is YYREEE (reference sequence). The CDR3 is CASSRIGLADKSYEQYF. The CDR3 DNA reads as TGTGCCAGCAGCCGTATCGGACTAGCGGACAAATCCTACGAGCAGTACTTC.

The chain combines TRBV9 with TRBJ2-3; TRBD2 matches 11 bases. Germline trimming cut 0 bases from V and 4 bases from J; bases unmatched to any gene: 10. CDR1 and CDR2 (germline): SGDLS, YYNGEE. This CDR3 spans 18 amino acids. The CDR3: CASSVGRLAGLIPDTQYF. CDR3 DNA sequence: TGTGCCAGCAGCGTAGGACGACTAGCGGGACTCATTCCAGATACGCAGTATTTT.

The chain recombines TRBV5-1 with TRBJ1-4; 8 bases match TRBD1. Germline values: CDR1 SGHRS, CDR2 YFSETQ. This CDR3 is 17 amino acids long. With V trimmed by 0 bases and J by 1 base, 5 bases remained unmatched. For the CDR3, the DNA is TGCGCCAGCAGCTTGGGCAGGGGGCAAGAAACTAATGAAAAACTGTTTTTT. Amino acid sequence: CASSLGRGQETNEKLFF.

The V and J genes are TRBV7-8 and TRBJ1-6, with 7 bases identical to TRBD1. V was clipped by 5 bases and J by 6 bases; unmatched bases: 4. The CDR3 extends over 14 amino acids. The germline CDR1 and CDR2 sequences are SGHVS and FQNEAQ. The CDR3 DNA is TGTGCCAGCAGCCGGGGACAGAGTAATTCACCCCTCCACTTT. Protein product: CASSRGQSNSPLHF.

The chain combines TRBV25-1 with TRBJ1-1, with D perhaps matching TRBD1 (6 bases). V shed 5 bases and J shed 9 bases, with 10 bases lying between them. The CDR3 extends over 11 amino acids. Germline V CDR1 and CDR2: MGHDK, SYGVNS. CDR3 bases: TGTGCCAGCAGTACAGGGATACAAGCTTTCTTT. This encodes CASSTGIQAFF. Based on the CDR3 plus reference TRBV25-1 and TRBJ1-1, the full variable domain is EADIYQTPRYLVIGTGKKITLECSQTMGHDKMYWYQQDPGMELHLIHYSYGVNSTEKGDLSSESTVSRIRTEHFPLTLESARPSHTSQYLCASSTGIQAFFGQGTRLTVV.

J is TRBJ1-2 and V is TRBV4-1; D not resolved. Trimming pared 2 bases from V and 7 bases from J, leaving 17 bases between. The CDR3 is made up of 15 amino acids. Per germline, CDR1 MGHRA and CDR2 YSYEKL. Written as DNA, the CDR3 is TGCGCCAGCAGCCAATCCTCGGGAGTGTTTAGTGGCTACACCTTC. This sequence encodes CASSQSSGVFSGYTF.

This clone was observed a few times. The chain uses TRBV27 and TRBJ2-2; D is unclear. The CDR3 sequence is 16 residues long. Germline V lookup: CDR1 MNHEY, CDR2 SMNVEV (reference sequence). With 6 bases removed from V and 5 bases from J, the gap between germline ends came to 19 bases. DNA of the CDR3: TGTGCCAGCAGGTGCCCTTTGGAGTTAGAAACCGGGGAGCTGTTTTTT. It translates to CASRCPLELETGELFF.

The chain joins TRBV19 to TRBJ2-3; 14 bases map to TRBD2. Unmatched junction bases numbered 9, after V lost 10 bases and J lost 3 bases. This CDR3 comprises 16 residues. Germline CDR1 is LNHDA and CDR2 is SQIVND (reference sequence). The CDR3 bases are TGTGCCACAAGACTAGCGGGAGGGCCGGGGACAGATACGCAGTATTTT. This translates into CATRLAGGPGTDTQYF.

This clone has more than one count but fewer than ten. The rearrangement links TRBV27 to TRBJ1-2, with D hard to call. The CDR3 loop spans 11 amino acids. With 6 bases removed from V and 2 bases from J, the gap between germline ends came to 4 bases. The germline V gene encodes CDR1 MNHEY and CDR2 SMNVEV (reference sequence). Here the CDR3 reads CASRENYGYTF. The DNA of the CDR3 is TGTGCCAGCAGGGAGAACTATGGCTACACCTTC.

In DNA form, the CDR3 reads TGTGCCAGCAGTCCCTGGCCCCCGAACACCGGGGAGCTGTTTTTT. Amino acids: CASSPWPPNTGELFF. The gene calls are TRBV6-5 and TRBJ2-2, with D hard to call. The V end was cut by 5 bases, the J end by 0 bases, with 10 bases between. Germline loops: CDR1 MNHEY, CDR2 SVGAGI. The CDR3 sequence is 15 residues long.

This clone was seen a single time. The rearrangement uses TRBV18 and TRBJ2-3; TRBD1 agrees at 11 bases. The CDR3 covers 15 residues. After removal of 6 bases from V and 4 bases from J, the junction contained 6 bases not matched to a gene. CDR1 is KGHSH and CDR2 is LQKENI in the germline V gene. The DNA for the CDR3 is TGTGCCAGCTCCTCCCGGGACAGGGGGTCAGATACGCAGTATTTT. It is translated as CASSSRDRGSDTQYF.

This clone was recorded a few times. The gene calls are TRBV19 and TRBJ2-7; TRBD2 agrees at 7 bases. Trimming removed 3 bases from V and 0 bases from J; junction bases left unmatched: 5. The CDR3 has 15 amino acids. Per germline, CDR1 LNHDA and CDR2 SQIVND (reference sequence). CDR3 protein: CASSIAGRDSYEQYF. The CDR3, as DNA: TGTGCCAGTAGTATTGCGGGGAGGGACTCCTACGAGCAGTACTTC.

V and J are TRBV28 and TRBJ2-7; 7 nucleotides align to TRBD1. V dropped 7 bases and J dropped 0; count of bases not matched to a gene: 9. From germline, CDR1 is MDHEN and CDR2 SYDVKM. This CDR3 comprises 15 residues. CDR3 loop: CASTVIQGSSYEQYF. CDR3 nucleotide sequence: TGTGCCAGCACCGTTATACAGGGGAGCTCCTACGAGCAGTACTTC.

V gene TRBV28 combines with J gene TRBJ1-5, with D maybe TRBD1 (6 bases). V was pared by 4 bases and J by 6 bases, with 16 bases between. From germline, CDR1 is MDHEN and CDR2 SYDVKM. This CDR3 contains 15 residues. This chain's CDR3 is CASSYSTARGQPQHF. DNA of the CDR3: TGTGCCAGCAGTTACTCGACAGCCAGGGGTCAGCCCCAGCATTTT.

The CDR3 sequence is CAISMGHTTDTQYF. CDR3 bases: TGTGCCATCTCAATGGGACACACCACAGATACGCAGTATTTT. This sequence joins TRBV19 and TRBJ2-3; D might be TRBD1 (6 bases). The CDR3 covers 14 residues. Germline assignment: CDR1 LNHDA and CDR2 SQIVND (reference sequence). V gave up 10 bases and J gave up 2 bases, with 16 bases separating them.

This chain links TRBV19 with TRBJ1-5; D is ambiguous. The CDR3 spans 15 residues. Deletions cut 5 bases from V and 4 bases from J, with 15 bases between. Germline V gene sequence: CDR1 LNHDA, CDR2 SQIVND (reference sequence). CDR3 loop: CASSPSGNKNQPQHF. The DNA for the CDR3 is TGTGCCAGTAGTCCTTCGGGGAATAAGAATCAGCCCCAGCATTTT. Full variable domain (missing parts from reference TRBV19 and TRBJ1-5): DGGITQSPKYLFRKEGQNVTLSCEQNLNHDAMYWYRQDPGQGLRLIYYSQIVNDFQKGDIAEGYSVSREKKESFPLTVTSAQKNPTAFYLCASSPSGNKNQPQHFGDGTRLSIL.

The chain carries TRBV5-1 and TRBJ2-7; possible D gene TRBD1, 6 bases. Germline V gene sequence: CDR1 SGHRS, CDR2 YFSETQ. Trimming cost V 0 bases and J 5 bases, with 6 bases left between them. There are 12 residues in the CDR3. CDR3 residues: CASSLGTDEQYF. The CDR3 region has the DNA TGCGCCAGCAGCTTGGGGACAGACGAGCAGTACTTC.

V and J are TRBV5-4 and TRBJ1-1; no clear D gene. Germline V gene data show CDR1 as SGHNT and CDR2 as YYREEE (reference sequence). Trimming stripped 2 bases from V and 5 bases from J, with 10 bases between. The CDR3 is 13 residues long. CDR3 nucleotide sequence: TGTGCCAGCAGCTTCGCTAGCGTAACTGAAGCTTTCTTT. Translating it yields CASSFASVTEAFF.

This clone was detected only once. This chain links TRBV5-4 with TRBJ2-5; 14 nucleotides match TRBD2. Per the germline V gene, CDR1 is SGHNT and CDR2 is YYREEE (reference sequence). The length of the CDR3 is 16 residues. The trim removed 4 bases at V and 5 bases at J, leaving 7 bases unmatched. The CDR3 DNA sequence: TGTGCCAGCAGCGCGGGACTAGCGGGAGATCTGGAGACCCAGTACTTC. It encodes CASSAGLAGDLETQYF.

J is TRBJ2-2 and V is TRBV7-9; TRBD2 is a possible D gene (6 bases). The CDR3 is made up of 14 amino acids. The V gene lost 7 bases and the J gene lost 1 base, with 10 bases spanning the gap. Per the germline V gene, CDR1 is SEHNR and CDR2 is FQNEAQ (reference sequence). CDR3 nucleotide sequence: TGTGCCAGCATTGGGGGGAGGAACACCGGGGAGCTGTTTTTT. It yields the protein CASIGGRNTGELFF.

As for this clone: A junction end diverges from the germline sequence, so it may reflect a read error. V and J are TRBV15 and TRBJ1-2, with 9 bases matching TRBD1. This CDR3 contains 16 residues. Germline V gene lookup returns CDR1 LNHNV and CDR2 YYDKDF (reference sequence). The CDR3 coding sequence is TGTGCCACCAGCAGAGATTTACTAGGGACAGGGACCGGCTTGGACTTC. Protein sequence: CATSRDLLGTGTGLDF.